This TCR beta chain was found in a study of shared clonotypes between healthy human individuals. This clone was detected a few times. Germline is not matched at one junction end, which may reflect a read error. Repertoires were generated with immunoSEQ multiplex PCR, while TCRdb's copy carries only in-frame clones and drops some. The sample yields roughly 220,000 clones, under 80% seen once. The sample consisted of memory CD4+ T cells sorted from blood. Sample subset: CD45RA-negative fraction. The sequence was collected from a man aged 30-40 years in good health.

The CDR3 DNA follows: TGTGTCAGTAGTCCCGGGAGACAGGGCTTTTCTGGGGCCAACGTCCTGACTTTC. Encoded protein: CVSSPGRQGFSGANVLTF. The rearrangement uses TRBV19 and TRBJ2-6, with D maybe TRBD1 (7 bases). CDR3 length equals 18 residues. Germline lookup yields CDR1 LNHDA and CDR2 SQIVND (reference sequence).